This record looks at one T cell receptor beta chain sequence and its context. The antigen remains unidentified. This sample stems from a study of Ad26.COV2.S vaccination and SARS-CoV-2 variants. Study at large: The vaccine Ad26.COV2.S was put into the muscle once, or twice with 56 days between. Whole-study results and caveats: Spike-specific TCR breadth ran higher among vaccine recipients than placebo recipients. Non-spike TCR breadth was similar in vaccine and placebo recipients. Spike-specific CD8+ and CD4+ T cell responses reportedly showed substantial breadth after vaccination.

The germline gives CDR1 LNHDA, CDR2 SQIVND (reference sequence). The length of the CDR3 is 18 residues. Trimming pared 4 bases from V and 1 base from J, leaving 20 bases between. The treatment denotes: around 19 received Ad26.COV2.S at low or high dose, single or two shots; about 5 received placebo; per-sample allocation not given. Day 63 after the first vaccine or placebo injection was the time point for sampling. The assay was immunoSEQ multiplex PCR, and TCRdb's table has in-frame clones only and misses some. The repertoire includes approximately 410,000 clones, roughly 90% of them detected once, and 3.6% sits in the top ten.

The receptor was isolated from a person aged 18-65 years who received the Ad26.COV2.S COVID-19 vaccine or a placebo. The chain has TRBV19 and TRBJ1-5; possibly TRBD1 for D (6 bases). The material sequenced was peripheral blood, taken in a trial of Ad26.COV2.S vaccine versus placebo. CDR3 sequence reads: CASSRGPGSGASNQPQHF. The CDR3 coding sequence is TGTGCCAGTAGTAGGGGCCCCGGGTCGGGGGCGAGCAATCAGCCCCAGCATTTT.